The present T cell receptor beta chain was sequenced within a study of CD8 T cells in ankylosing spondylitis (TCRdb year 2017). Background for the entire study: The study set out to find disease-linked TCR variants by profiling T cell receptor beta repertoires in ankylosing spondylitis patients and healthy donors. The whole study cohort included 108 healthy donors and under 30 ankylosing spondylitis patients. Samples of peripheral blood were taken, and for ankylosing spondylitis patients, synovial fluid was collected as well.

Sequencing was performed on an Illumina HiSeq 2500. Quantitative 5'-RACE with molecular barcodes was used to prepare TCR beta libraries. From the authors' description of their analysis: Disease-linked TCR variants were identified with a new computational method built on a probabilistic model of VDJ rearrangement. In TCRdb, the public reads were trimmed at Q25 with fastp and aligned with MiXCR, with productive beta chains retained. Every distinct CDR3 protein forms one entry, paired with its most common genes and DNA. The V and J calls here are based on TCRdb, not the publication. The sample includes approximately 39,000 distinct CDR3 sequences, with 13% observed a single time. The top ten constitute approximately 31% of the sample. Synovial fluid samples were matched to blood samples from the same ankylosing spondylitis patients. Comments on this clonotype: Its antigen has not been determined. No much larger clone is present one base from it, and per-base qualities are unavailable.

Broader findings and caveats from the paper: In peripheral blood, the disease-linked clones were found at relatively low frequencies and had a CD8+ phenotype. Significant enrichment of the disease-linked clones was reported in matched synovial fluid samples from ankylosing spondylitis patients. Some motif variants were previously reported in synovial fluid and blood of reactive arthritis patients, suggesting common disease-initiation mechanisms. A TCR beta motif made up of fewer than 10 highly homologous amino acid variants appeared to be characteristic of blood from ankylosing spondylitis patients.

The V end loses 4 bases and the J end loses 5 bases, and a stretch of 10 bases separates them. Reading the germline V gene gives CDR1 SGHRS and CDR2 YFSETQ. Reading from cysteine to phenylalanine, the CDR3 counts 12 amino acids. Of the read, only the CDR3 DNA is kept; its 36 bases are in frame from base 1. Sequenced input: synovial fluid, either unsorted or a sorted T cell fraction (not recorded which). The origin of this receptor is a male donor with ankylosing spondylitis. This chain is built from TRBV5-1 and TRBJ2-7; the D gene cannot be resolved reliably. The CDR3 protein is CASSLSSHEQYF. The DNA sequence reads TGCGCCAGCAGCCTCTCGAGCCACGAGCAGTACTTC.